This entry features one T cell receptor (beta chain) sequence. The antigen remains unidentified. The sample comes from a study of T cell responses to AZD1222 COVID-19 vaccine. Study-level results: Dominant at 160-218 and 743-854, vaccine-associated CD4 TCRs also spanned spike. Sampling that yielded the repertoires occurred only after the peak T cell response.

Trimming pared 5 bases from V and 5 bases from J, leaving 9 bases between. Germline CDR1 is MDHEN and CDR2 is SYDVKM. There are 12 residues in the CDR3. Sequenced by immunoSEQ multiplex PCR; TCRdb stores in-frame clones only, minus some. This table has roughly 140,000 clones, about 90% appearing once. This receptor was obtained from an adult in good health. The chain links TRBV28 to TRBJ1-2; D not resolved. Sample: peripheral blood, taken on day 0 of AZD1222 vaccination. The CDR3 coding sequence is TGTGCCAGCAGTCCCCGCGAATATGGCTACACCTTC. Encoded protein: CASSPREYGYTF.